These 13 T cell receptor beta chains were all obtained from the same sample, sequenced in a study of T cells after posttransplantation cyclophosphamide (dated by TCRdb to 2015 to 2016). The treatment or condition tag for this specimen amounts to: high-dose cyclophosphamide on days +3 and +4 as single-agent GVHD prophylaxis. For conditioning, the PTCy patients got busulfan and fludarabine, then a related or unrelated marrow graft, followed by cyclophosphamide on days +3 and +4. Library construction relied on the immunoSEQ multiplex PCR assay. The clones in this table, taken by TCRdb from immuneACCESS, are in-frame only. Not every clone is retained; where verified, under half of the shortfall comes from an unresolved V gene, and the cause of the rest is unknown. In this sample the table shows 7,000 to 10,000 clones, about 84% of which occur a single time. Clones ranked in the top ten supply roughly 24% of the sample.

The source material was PBMCs, sampled after allogeneic stem cell transplant with posttransplant cyclophosphamide. Receptors originate from a female patient in her forties who received an allogeneic stem cell transplant from an unrelated donor, was CMV-positive, and had no GVHD. Some T cells present after a transplant may be cells of the graft donor.

The chain recombines TRBV5-1 with TRBJ2-2, with 7 positions matching TRBD1. J lost 0 bases, V lost 4 bases, and 3 bases had no gene match. The germline V gene encodes CDR1 SGHRS and CDR2 YFSETQ. This CDR3 is built from 15 residues. DNA for the CDR3: TGCGCCAGCAGCCTCGACAGGGCGAACACCGGGGAGCTGTTTTTT. Its protein is CASSLDRANTGELFF.

V usage is TRBV9 and J usage is TRBJ1-1, with 8 nucleotides matching TRBD1. This CDR3 comprises 16 residues. Germline V gene data show CDR1 as SGDLS and CDR2 as YYNGEE. V gave up 4 bases and J gave up 7 bases; unmatched junction bases: 15. In nucleotides, the CDR3 is TGTGCCAGCAGCCCACAGAAGGGCAGGGGGCGAATTGAAGCTTTCTTT. Amino acid sequence: CASSPQKGRGRIEAFF.

This sequence joins TRBV9 and TRBJ2-3; TRBD2 agrees at 9 bases. V trimming: 3 bases; J trimming: 2 bases; junction bases outside the gene matches: 1. The CDR3 covers 14 residues. Germline CDR1 reads SGDLS; CDR2 reads YYNGEE. As DNA, the CDR3 is TGTGCCAGCAGCGGACTAGCGGTCACAGATACGCAGTATTTT. Protein product: CASSGLAVTDTQYF.

The chain joins TRBV12-5 to TRBJ2-2; TRBD1 is a possible D gene (5 bases). The CDR3 covers 16 residues. Germline V gene lookup returns CDR1 LGHNT and CDR2 FRNRAP. V lost 2 bases and J lost 0, with 10 bases in between. The CDR3 coding sequence is TGTGCTAGTGGTTTGTTTTGGACAACGAACACCGGGGAGCTGTTTTTT. Its protein product is CASGLFWTTNTGELFF. The entire variable domain, with the rest obtained from reference TRBV12-5 and TRBJ2-2, is as follows: DARVTQTPRHKVTEMGQEVTMRCQPILGHNTVFWYRQTMMQGLELLAYFRNRAPLDDSGMPKDRFSAEMPDATLATLKIQPSEPRDSAVYFCASGLFWTTNTGELFFGEGSRLTVL.

V usage is TRBV19 and J usage is TRBJ1-6; D might be TRBD1 (5 bases). Trimming removed 0 bases from V and 19 bases from J, with 16 bases in between. Germline V gene sequence: CDR1 LNHDA, CDR2 SQIVND (reference sequence). The length of the CDR3 is 13 residues. CDR3 loop: CASSIDLFGDRHF. CDR3 nucleotides: TGTGCCAGTAGTATAGATCTATTTGGAGACAGACACTTT.

The CDR3 nucleotides are TGTGCCAGCAGCTTAGCCGGGACAGGACCTTATGGCTACACCTTC. This codes for CASSLAGTGPYGYTF. The chain links TRBV7-3 to TRBJ1-2, with 8 positions matching TRBD1. V was pared by 2 bases and J by 5 bases, with 7 bases of the junction left unmatched. In germline, CDR1 is SGHTA, CDR2 FQGTGA. This CDR3 is 15 amino acids long.

This clone was counted only a few times. The rearrangement uses TRBV5-6 and TRBJ1-1; a weak D match, TRBD1 (6 bases). V lost 1 base to trimming and J lost 7 bases, with 11 bases between them. The germline gives CDR1 SGHDT, CDR2 YYEEEE. This CDR3 region has 13 residues. CDR3 coding DNA: TGTGCCAGCAGCTTGTCAGGGGTAGTTGAAGCTTTCTTT. It specifies CASSLSGVVEAFF. Based on the CDR3 plus reference TRBV5-6 and TRBJ1-1, the full variable domain is DAGVTQSPTHLIKTRGQQVTLRCSPKSGHDTVSWYQQALGQGPQFIFQYYEEEERQRGNFPDRFSGHQFPNYSSELNVNALLLGDSALYLCASSLSGVVEAFFGQGTRLTVV.

The chain links TRBV6-6 to TRBJ1-2, with a weak D call TRBD1 (5 bases). Trimming shortened V by 6 bases and J by 5 bases, and 13 bases separated the two germline ends. The V gene's germline CDR1 is MNHNY and CDR2 SVGAGI (reference sequence). There are 13 residues in the CDR3. The CDR3 DNA sequence: TGTGCCAGCAGGAGTATTCGACAGTATGGCTACACCTTC. As protein: CASRSIRQYGYTF.

V and J are TRBV5-1 and TRBJ2-2; 9 nucleotides align to TRBD1. Germline V CDR1 and CDR2: SGHRS, YFSETQ. Unmatched junction bases numbered 7, after V lost 8 bases and J lost 5 bases. The CDR3 loop spans 14 amino acids. The CDR3 spells CASNTGTGTGELFF. The CDR3 DNA follows: TGCGCCAGTAACACCGGGACAGGGACCGGGGAGCTGTTTTTT.

The chain has TRBV6-6 and TRBJ1-1; 7 bases are a match to TRBD1. The trim removed 4 bases at V and 4 bases at J, leaving 9 bases unmatched. Germline CDR1 is MNHNY and CDR2 is SVGAGI (reference sequence). The CDR3 spans 15 residues. This chain's CDR3 is CASSSTTGLGTEAFF. CDR3 DNA: TGTGCCAGCAGTTCCACGACAGGGTTGGGCACTGAAGCTTTCTTT.

The V and J genes are TRBV5-1 and TRBJ2-7, with 9 bases aligning to TRBD1. Germline assignment: CDR1 SGHRS and CDR2 YFSETQ. V lost 5 bases and J lost 2; bases outside the gene matches: 8. This CDR3 region has 15 residues. The CDR3 DNA reads TGCGCCAGCAGGGTTGGCGGACAGGGGCCCTACGAGCAGTACTTC. Encoded protein: CASRVGGQGPYEQYF.

The chain joins TRBV5-6 to TRBJ2-5; 8 bases map to TRBD1. The CDR3 contains 14 residues. Trimming cost V 4 bases and J 4 bases; bases outside gene matches: 6. Germline loops: CDR1 SGHDT, CDR2 YYEEEE. CDR3 loop: CASSPPGGGETQYF. The CDR3 DNA reads as TGTGCCAGCAGCCCCCCAGGGGGCGGAGAGACCCAGTACTTC.

The chain carries TRBV7-2 and TRBJ2-7, with a weak D call TRBD2 (7 bases). Germline CDR1 reads SGHTA; CDR2 reads FQGNSA. Trimming removed 2 bases at V and 4 bases at J, with 27 bases between. This CDR3 contains 19 residues. CDR3 amino acids: CASSLSGVVLGLRTYEQYF. CDR3 nucleotides: TGTGCCAGCAGCTTATCAGGGGTGGTACTGGGACTAAGAACTTACGAGCAGTACTTC.